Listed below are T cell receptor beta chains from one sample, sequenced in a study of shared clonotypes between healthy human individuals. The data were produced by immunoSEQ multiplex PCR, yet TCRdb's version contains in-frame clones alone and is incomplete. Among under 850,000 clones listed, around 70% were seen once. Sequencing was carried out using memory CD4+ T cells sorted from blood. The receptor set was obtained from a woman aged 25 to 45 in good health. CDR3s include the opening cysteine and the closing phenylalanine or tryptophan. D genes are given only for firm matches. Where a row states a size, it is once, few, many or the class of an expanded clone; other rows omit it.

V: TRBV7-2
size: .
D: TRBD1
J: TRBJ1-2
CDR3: CASSSPGQGASGYTF
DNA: TGTGCCAGCAGCTCCCCAGGACAGGGGGCATCTGGCTACACCTTC

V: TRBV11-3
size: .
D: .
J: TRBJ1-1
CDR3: CASSGPGREAFF
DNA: TGTGCCAGCAGCGGGCCAGGGAGGGAAGCTTTCTTT

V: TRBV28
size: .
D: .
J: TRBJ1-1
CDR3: CASSPGQTTEAFF
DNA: TGTGCCAGCAGTCCGGGACAAACAACCGAAGCTTTCTTT

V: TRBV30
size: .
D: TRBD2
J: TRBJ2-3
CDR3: CAWRRRGVTDTQYF
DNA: TGTGCCTGGAGACGGCGGGGGGTCACAGATACGCAGTATTTT

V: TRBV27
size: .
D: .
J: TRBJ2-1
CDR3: CASSSHGNEQFF
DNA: TGTGCCAGCAGTTCTCACGGGAATGAGCAGTTCTTC

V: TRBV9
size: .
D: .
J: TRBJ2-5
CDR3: CASSAAGTPKTQYF
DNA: TGTGCCAGCAGCGCCGCCGGGACGCCGAAGACCCAGTACTTC

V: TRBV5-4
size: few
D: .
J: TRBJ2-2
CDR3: CASSLTNTGELFF
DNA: TGTGCCAGCAGCTTGACGAACACCGGGGAGCTGTTTTTT

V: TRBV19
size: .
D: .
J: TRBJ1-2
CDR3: CASSINSQVLDGYTF
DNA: TGTGCCAGTAGTATAAATAGTCAGGTTCTTGATGGCTACACCTTC

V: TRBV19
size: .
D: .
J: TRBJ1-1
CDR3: CASSRQLVRNTEAFF
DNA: TGTGCCAGTAGTAGACAGCTGGTAAGGAACACTGAAGCTTTCTTT

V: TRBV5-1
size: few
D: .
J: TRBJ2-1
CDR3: CASSLDSVTYNEQFF
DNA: TGCGCCAGCAGCCTAGACAGTGTTACCTACAATGAGCAGTTCTTC

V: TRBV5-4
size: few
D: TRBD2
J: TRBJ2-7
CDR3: CASSRGTSVVYEQYF
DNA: TGTGCCAGCAGCCGGGGGACTAGCGTCGTCTACGAGCAGTACTTC

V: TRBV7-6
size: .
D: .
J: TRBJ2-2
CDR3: CASSRAQGNTGELFF
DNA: TGTGCCAGCAGCCGCGCTCAGGGAAACACCGGGGAGCTGTTTTTT

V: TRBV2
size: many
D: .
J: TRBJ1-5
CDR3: CASSLEGHRNQPQHF
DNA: TGTGCCAGCAGCCTCGAGGGGCATAGGAATCAGCCCCAGCATTTT

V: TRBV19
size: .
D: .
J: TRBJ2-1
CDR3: CATHPGPSYNEQFF
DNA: TGTGCCACCCATCCCGGGCCGTCCTACAATGAGCAGTTCTTC

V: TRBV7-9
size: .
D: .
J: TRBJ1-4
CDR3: CASSLVSQGDRRHF
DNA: TGTGCCAGCAGCTTAGTGAGTCAGGGTGATCGACGACATTTT

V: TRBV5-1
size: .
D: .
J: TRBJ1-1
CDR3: CASSFYGRNTEAFF
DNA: TGCGCCAGCAGCTTCTACGGACGGAACACTGAAGCTTTCTTT

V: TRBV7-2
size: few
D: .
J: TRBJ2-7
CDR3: CASSLSYEQYF
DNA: TGTGCCAGCAGCTTATCCTACGAGCAGTACTTC

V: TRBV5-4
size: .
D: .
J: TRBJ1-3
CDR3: CASSLGGSGFSGNTIYF
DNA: TGTGCCAGCAGCTTAGGAGGTTCCGGGTTTTCGGGAAACACCATATATTTT

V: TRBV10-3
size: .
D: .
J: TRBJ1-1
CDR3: CAISEFTEGTEAFF
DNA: TGTGCCATCAGTGAGTTTACGGAGGGAACTGAAGCTTTCTTT

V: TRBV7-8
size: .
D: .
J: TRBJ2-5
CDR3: CASSFLVKTQYF
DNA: TGTGCCAGCAGCTTTTTGGTTAAGACCCAGTACTTC

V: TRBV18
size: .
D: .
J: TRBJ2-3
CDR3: CASSPWGDTQYF
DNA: TGTGCCAGCTCACCATGGGGGGATACGCAGTATTTT

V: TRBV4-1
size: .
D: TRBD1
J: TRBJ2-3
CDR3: CASSQAGTGWADTQYF
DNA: TGCGCCAGCAGCCAGGCTGGGACAGGGTGGGCAGATACGCAGTATTTT

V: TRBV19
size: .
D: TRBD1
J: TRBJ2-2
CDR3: CASGQGSTGELFF
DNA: TGTGCCAGTGGACAGGGTTCCACCGGGGAGCTGTTTTTT

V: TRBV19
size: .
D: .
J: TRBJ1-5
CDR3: CASSPNINQPQHF
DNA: TGTGCCAGTAGCCCGAACATAAATCAGCCCCAGCATTTT

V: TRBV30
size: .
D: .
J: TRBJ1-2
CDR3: CAWSGMVNDYGYTF
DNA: TGTGCCTGGAGTGGGATGGTCAATGACTATGGCTACACCTTC

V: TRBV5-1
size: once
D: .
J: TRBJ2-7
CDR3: CASRSGPYEQYF
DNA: TGCGCCAGCAGAAGCGGACCCTACGAGCAGTACTTC

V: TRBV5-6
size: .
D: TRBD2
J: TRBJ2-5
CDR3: CASSVGGSQETQYF
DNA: TGTGCCAGCAGCGTCGGGGGGAGCCAAGAGACCCAGTACTTC

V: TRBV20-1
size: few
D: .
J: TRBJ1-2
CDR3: CSARLGGYTF
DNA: TGCAGTGCTAGGTTAGGTGGCTACACCTTC